This entry features one T cell receptor beta chain sequence. What it binds is not known. Profiled with immunoSEQ multiplex PCR; TCRdb holds only in-frame clones, not every one. This table holds tens of thousands of clones, under 80% found once. The CDR3 is made up of 16 amino acids. CDR1 SGHRS and CDR2 YFSETQ come from the germline V gene. V lost 4 bases and J lost 5; bases outside the gene matches: 6. This sample stems from a study of a mutant IDH1 vaccine in newly diagnosed glioma. Study summary: Patients were given eight vaccinations, scheduled in weeks 1, 3, 5, 7, 11, 15, 19 and 23. The initiation of vaccination occurred 4-6 weeks after radiotherapy alone, or with temozolomide cycles. Therapy received beforehand was radiotherapy, temozolomide, or both, with most patients given both. The sex distribution of treated patients was 62.5% male and around 40% female, with a mean age of roughly 40 years.

Time point denoted: week 11, during vaccination. All doses held 300 ug of mutant IDH1 20-mer peptide, with topical imiquimod. The sequence came from a man aged 25-45 years with glioma. The chain employs TRBV5-1 and TRBJ2-3, with 14 bases lining up with TRBD2. Sequencing was performed on PBMCs, taken from a glioma patient whose treatment included an IDH1 peptide vaccine. CDR3 protein: CASSQGLAGAGDTQYF. For the CDR3, the DNA is TGCGCCAGCAGCCAGGGACTAGCGGGGGCTGGAGATACGCAGTATTTT.